This TCR beta chain stems from a study of blood T cells in healthy people across ages. Overall study results and limits: Age showed a roughly linear inverse relationship with TCR beta diversity per million T cells. Estimates of total diversity, which came from one million sequenced T cells, were considered to be underestimates.

Through a sample-barcoded 5' primer and a J-beta primer mix, a second PCR was run for roughly 6 to 11 cycles. TCRdb used MiXCR to reprocess the 5' RACE reads, holding one entry per CDR3 protein. This sample has about 570,000 distinct CDR3 sequences, with about 26% found just once. The CDR3 is made up of 15 amino acids. The ends lost 4 bases at V and 8 bases at J; junction bases unmatched: 14. Germline CDR1 is SGHDT and CDR2 is YYEEEE. About this clonotype itself: Its antigen is unknown.

Isolation per sample recovered at least 7 million PBMCs. Sequencing used blood. This chain links TRBV5-6 with TRBJ1-2, with 7 bases that match TRBD1. The source is a woman in her sixties or seventies in good health. CDR3 sequence: CASSPTGQARSGYTF. The CDR3 coding sequence is TGTGCCAGCAGCCCAACCGGACAGGCCAGAAGCGGCTACACCTTC.